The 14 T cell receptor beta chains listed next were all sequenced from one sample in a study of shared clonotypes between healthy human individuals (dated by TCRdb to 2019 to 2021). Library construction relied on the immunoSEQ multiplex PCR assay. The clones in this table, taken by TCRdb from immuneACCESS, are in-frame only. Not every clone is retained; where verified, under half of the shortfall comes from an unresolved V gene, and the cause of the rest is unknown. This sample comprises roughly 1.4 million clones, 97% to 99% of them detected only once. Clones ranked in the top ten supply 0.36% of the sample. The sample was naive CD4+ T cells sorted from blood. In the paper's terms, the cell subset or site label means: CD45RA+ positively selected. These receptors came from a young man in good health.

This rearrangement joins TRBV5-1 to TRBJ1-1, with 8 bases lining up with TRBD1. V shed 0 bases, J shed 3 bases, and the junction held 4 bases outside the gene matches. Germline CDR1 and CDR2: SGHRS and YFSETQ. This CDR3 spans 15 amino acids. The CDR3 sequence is CASSLGQGRHTEAFF. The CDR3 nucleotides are TGCGCCAGCAGCTTGGGACAGGGGCGTCACACTGAAGCTTTCTTT.

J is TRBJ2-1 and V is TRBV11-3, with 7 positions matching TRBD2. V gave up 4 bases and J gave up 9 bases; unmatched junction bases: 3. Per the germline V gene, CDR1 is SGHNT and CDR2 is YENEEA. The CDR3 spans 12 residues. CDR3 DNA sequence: TGTGCCAGCAGCTCTAGCGGAGGTGAGCAGTTCTTC. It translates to CASSSSGGEQFF.

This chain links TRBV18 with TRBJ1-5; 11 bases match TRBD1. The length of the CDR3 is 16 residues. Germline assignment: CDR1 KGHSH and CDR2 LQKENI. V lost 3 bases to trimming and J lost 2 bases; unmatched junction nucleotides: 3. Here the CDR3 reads CASSPGTGGRNQPQHF. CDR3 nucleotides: TGTGCCAGCTCACCCGGGACAGGGGGTCGCAATCAGCCCCAGCATTTT.

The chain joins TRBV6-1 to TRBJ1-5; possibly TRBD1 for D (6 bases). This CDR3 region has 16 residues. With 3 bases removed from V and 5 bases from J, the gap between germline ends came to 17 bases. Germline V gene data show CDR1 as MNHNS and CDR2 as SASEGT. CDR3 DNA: TGTGCCAGCAGTGAGTTTCCAGGGGCGCGGGATCAGCCCCAGCATTTT. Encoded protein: CASSEFPGARDQPQHF.

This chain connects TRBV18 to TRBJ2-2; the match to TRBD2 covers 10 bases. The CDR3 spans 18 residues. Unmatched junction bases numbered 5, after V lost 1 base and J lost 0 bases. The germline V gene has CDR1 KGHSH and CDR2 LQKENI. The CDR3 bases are TGTGCCAGCTCACCACGGTCTAGCGGGAGTTCGAACACCGGGGAGCTGTTTTTT. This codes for CASSPRSSGSSNTGELFF.

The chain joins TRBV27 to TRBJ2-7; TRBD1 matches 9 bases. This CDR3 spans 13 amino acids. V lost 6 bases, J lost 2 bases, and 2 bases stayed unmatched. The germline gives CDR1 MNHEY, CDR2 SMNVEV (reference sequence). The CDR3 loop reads CASSGTGTYEQYF. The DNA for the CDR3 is TGTGCCAGCAGCGGGACAGGGACCTACGAGCAGTACTTC.

The CDR3 sequence: CASRPGQGKTEAFF. CDR3 sequence (DNA): TGTGCCAGCCGTCCCGGACAGGGAAAGACTGAAGCTTTCTTT. The chain joins TRBV2 to TRBJ1-1, with 8 bases matching TRBD1. The V and J ends lost 8 bases and 5 bases, in that order; junction bases with no gene match: 10. The CDR3 has 14 residues. Germline CDR1 SNHLY, CDR2 FYNNEI.

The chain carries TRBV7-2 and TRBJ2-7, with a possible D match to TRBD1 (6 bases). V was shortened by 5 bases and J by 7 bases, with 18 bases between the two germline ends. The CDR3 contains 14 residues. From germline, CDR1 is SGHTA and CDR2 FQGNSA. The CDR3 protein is CASSATGGGAEQYF. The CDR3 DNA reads TGTGCCAGCAGCGCGACAGGCGGCGGAGCGGAGCAGTACTTC.

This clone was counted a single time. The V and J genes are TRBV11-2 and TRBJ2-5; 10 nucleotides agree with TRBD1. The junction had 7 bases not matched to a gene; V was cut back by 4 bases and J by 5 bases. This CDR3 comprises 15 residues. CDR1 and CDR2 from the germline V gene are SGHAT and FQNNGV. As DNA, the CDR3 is TGTGCCAGCAGCTCGAGTCGGACAGGGGGGGAGACCCAGTACTTC. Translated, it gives CASSSSRTGGETQYF.

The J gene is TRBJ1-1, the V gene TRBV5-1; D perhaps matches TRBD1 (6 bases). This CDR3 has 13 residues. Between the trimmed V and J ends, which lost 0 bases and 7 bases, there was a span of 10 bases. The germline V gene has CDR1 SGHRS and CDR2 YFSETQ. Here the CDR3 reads CASSLGYRDEAFF. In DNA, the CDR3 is TGCGCCAGCAGCTTGGGGTACAGGGATGAAGCTTTCTTT.

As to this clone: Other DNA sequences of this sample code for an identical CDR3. The CDR3 DNA sequence: TGTGCCAGCAGCGTAGCCCCCGACTACGAGCAGTACTTC. Its protein product is CASSVAPDYEQYF. The chain joins TRBV9 to TRBJ2-7; no definite D call. This CDR3 has 13 amino acids. Deletions cut 0 bases from V and 3 bases from J, with 7 bases between. The germline CDR1 and CDR2 sequences are SGDLS and YYNGEE. Filled out from reference TRBV9 and TRBJ2-7, the complete variable domain reads DSGVTQTPKHLITATGQRVTLRCSPRSGDLSVYWYQQSLDQGLQFLIQYYNGEERAKGNILERFSAQQFPDLHSELNLSSLELGDSALYFCASSVAPDYEQYFGPGTRLTVT.

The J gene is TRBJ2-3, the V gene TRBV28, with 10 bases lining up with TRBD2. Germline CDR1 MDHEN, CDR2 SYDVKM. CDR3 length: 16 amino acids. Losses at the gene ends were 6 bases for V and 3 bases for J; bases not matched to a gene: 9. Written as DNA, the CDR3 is TGTGCCAGCAGCCTCTCCGGACTAGCGGCTACAGATACGCAGTATTTT. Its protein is CASSLSGLAATDTQYF.

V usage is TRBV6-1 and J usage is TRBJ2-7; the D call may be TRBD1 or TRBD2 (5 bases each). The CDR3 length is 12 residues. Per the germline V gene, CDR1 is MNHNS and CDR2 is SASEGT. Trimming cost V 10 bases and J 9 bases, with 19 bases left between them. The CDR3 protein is CATTRGPMAQYF. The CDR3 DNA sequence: TGTGCCACCACGAGGGGACCAATGGCGCAGTACTTC.

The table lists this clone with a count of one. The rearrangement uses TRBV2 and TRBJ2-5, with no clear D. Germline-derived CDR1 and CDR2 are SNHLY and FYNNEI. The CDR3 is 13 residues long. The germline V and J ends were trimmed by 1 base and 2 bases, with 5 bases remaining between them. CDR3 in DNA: TGTGCCAGCAGTGAAGGACCTCAAGAGACCCAGTACTTC. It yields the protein CASSEGPQETQYF.